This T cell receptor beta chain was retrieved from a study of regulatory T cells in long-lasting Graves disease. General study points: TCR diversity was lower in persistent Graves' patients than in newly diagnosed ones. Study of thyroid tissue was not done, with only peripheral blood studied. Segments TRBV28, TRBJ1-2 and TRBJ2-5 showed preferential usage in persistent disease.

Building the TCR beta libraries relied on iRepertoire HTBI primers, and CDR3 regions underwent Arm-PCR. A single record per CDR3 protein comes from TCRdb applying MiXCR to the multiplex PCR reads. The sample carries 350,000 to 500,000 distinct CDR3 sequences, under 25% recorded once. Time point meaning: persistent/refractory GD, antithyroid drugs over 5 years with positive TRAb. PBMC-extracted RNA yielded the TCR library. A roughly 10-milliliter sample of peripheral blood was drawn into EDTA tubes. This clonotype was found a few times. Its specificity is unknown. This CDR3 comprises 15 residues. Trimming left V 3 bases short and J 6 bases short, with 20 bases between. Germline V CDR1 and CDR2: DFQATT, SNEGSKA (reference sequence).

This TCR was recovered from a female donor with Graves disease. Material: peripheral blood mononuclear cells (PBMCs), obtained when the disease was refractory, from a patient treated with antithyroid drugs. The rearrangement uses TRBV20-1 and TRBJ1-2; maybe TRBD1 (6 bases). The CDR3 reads CSARFSGRGDNGYTF. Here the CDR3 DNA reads TGCAGTGCTAGGTTCTCGGGGCGGGGGGACAATGGCTACACCTTC.